These 21 T cell receptor beta chains originate from one sample sequenced in a study of response to subunit inactivated influenza vaccine. One entry per CDR3 protein results from TCRdb running MiXCR on the RT-PCR reads. The data show over 750,000 distinct CDR3 sequences, around 21% seen once. The sample consisted of PBMCs from blood, taken roughly 5 days after vaccination. The receptor set was obtained from a man aged 50-59 years who received an inactivated influenza vaccine.

The chain carries TRBV7-2 and TRBJ2-1, with D perhaps assigned TRBD1 or TRBD2 (6 bases each). Between the trimmed V and J ends, which lost 5 bases and 10 bases, there was a span of 18 bases. The CDR3 has 14 amino acids. Germline V gene lookup returns CDR1 SGHTA and CDR2 FQGNSA. CDR3 region: CASSTRGVMGEQFF. The CDR3 region has the DNA TGTGCCAGCAGCACAAGGGGGGTAATGGGGGAGCAGTTCTTC.

This chain links TRBV20-1 with TRBJ2-5; 13 bases are a match to TRBD2. Germline CDR1 is DFQATT and CDR2 is SNEGSKA (reference sequence). V dropped 6 bases and J dropped 7; count of bases not matched to a gene: 8. CDR3 length equals 14 residues. The CDR3 nucleotides read TGCAGTGCCGAAGGGACTAGCGGGATGTTGACCCAGTACTTC. Translated: CSAEGTSGMLTQYF.

A remark on this clonotype: At one end the junction does not follow the germline gene, possibly because of a read error. The chain has TRBV20-1 and TRBJ2-7; a possible D gene is TRBD2 (5 bases). This CDR3 has 11 amino acids. Germline V CDR1 and CDR2: DFQATT, SNEGSKA (reference sequence). DNA for the CDR3: TGCAGTGCTAGAGCAACTAGTGGGAAGTTCTTC. It specifies CSARATSGKFF.

This sequence joins TRBV18 and TRBJ1-1; no definite D call. Germline lookup yields CDR1 KGHSH and CDR2 LQKENI. Trimming removed 0 bases at V and 0 bases at J, with 8 bases between. This CDR3 spans 15 amino acids. The CDR3 nucleotides read TGTGCCAGCTCACCACCGCCAGGCATGAACACTGAAGCTTTCTTT. Translation: CASSPPPGMNTEAFF.

This clonotype was observed a few times. The chain couples TRBV9 to TRBJ1-1, with a possible D match to TRBD1 (5 bases). Trimming removed 4 bases from V and 6 bases from J, with 16 bases in between. CDR3 length: 14 amino acids. The germline CDR1 and CDR2 sequences are SGDLS and YYNGEE. The CDR3, as DNA: TGTGCCAGCAGCCCTGGCGGGGGTCAGTCTGAAGCTTTCTTT. Protein: CASSPGGGQSEAFF. Combining the CDR3 with reference TRBV9 and TRBJ1-1 gives the whole variable domain DSGVTQTPKHLITATGQRVTLRCSPRSGDLSVYWYQQSLDQGLQFLIQYYNGEERAKGNILERFSAQQFPDLHSELNLSSLELGDSALYFCASSPGGGQSEAFFGQGTRLTVV.

The chain is built from TRBV20-1 and TRBJ2-7; 9 nucleotides line up with TRBD1. Losses at the gene ends were 6 bases for V and 6 bases for J; bases not matched to a gene: 9. Per the germline V gene, CDR1 is DFQATT and CDR2 is SNEGSKA (reference sequence). The CDR3 extends over 13 amino acids. The CDR3 coding sequence is TGCAGTGCGAGACAAACAGGGGGCGGCGAGCAGTACTTC. Amino acid sequence: CSARQTGGGEQYF.

The chain employs TRBV6-2 or TRBV6-3 and TRBJ2-1; D perhaps matches TRBD2 (5 bases). V shed 2 bases and J shed 0 bases, with 11 bases lying between them. The V gene's germline CDR1 is MNHEY and CDR2 SVGEGT. The CDR3 extends over 16 amino acids. This chain's CDR3 is CASSYGGFSSYNEQFF. DNA for the CDR3: TGTGCCAGCAGTTACGGCGGGTTCAGCTCCTACAATGAGCAGTTCTTC.

This clonotype was observed at least ten times. The rearrangement joins TRBV24-1 to TRBJ2-1; 9 nucleotides align to TRBD2. CDR3 length: 18 amino acids. V lost 5 bases and J lost 1; bases outside the gene matches: 11. Germline CDR1 reads KGHDR; CDR2 reads SFDVKD. The CDR3: CATSGGGSAGGSYNEQFF. The CDR3 DNA follows: TGTGCCACCAGTGGGGGAGGTTCAGCGGGAGGTTCCTACAATGAGCAGTTCTTC.

The J gene is TRBJ2-7, the V gene TRBV29-1; tentatively, D is TRBD1 (6 bases). Germline assignment: CDR1 SQVTM and CDR2 ANQGSEA. The ends were cut back, 4 bases at V and 2 bases at J, with 12 bases in the middle. The CDR3 consists of 13 residues. The CDR3 reads CSVAAGEAYEQYF. Written as DNA, the CDR3 is TGCAGCGTTGCGGCAGGGGAAGCCTACGAGCAGTACTTC.

This chain joins TRBV3-1 and TRBJ2-3, with unresolved D. The V end lost 0 bases, the J end lost 3 bases, and 13 bases lay between the germline ends. From germline, CDR1 is LGHDT and CDR2 YNNKEL (reference sequence). The CDR3 contains 16 residues. CDR3 nucleotides: TGTGCCAGCAGCCAAGAGGCAGACATACCTACAGATACGCAGTATTTT. Translation: CASSQEADIPTDTQYF.

The rearrangement uses TRBV12-3 or TRBV12-4 and TRBJ1-5, with a possible D match to TRBD1 (6 bases). This CDR3 contains 16 residues. V gave up 5 bases and J gave up 4 bases, with 18 bases separating them. CDR3 in amino acids: CASSPRGAGSNQPQHF. The CDR3, as DNA: TGTGCCAGCAGTCCCCGGGGGGCAGGTAGTAATCAGCCCCAGCATTTT.

This chain connects TRBV6-1 to TRBJ1-5; D is unresolved. Germline-derived CDR1 and CDR2 are MNHNS and SASEGT. Trimming stripped 2 bases from V and 5 bases from J, with 7 bases between. This CDR3 is built from 13 residues. This CDR3 is CASSESSDQPQHF. CDR3 nucleotides: TGTGCCAGCAGTGAAAGTTCCGATCAGCCCCAGCATTTT.

This clonotype was picked up a small number of times. This chain uses TRBV4-2 with TRBJ2-5, with D perhaps matching TRBD1 (5 bases). This CDR3 comprises 15 residues. Trimming left V 1 base short and J 2 bases short, with 11 bases between. Germline assignment: CDR1 LGHNA and CDR2 YNFKEQ. The CDR3 DNA reads TGTGCCAGCAGCCAAGTTCCAGGGCGTCAAGAGACCCAGTACTTC. Its protein product is CASSQVPGRQETQYF.

This clonotype appeared many times. The genes are TRBV12-3 or TRBV12-4 and TRBJ2-7; 7 bases line up with TRBD1. The CDR3 sequence is 16 residues long. The junction had 6 bases not matched to a gene; V was cut back by 1 base and J by 0 bases. The CDR3 protein is CASSLEDRSFSYEQYF. The CDR3 DNA is TGTGCCAGCAGTTTAGAGGACAGGTCCTTCTCCTACGAGCAGTACTTC.

The chain employs TRBV12-3 or TRBV12-4 and TRBJ2-5; TRBD1 aligns across 7 bases. The CDR3 contains 16 residues. V dropped 6 bases and J dropped 4; count of bases not matched to a gene: 14. CDR3 DNA: TGTGCCAGCAGCCTACTTCCCCCGAACAGGGGAGAGACCCAGTACTTC. It is translated as CASSLLPPNRGETQYF.

This clonotype was seen a handful of times. J is TRBJ2-3 and V is TRBV7-8, with 11 positions matching TRBD2. With V trimmed by 5 bases and J by 4 bases, 8 bases remained unmatched. The CDR3 covers 16 residues. In germline, CDR1 is SGHVS, CDR2 FQNEAQ. The CDR3: CASSQLGTSGADTQYF. CDR3 in DNA: TGTGCCAGCAGCCAGTTAGGGACTAGCGGAGCAGATACGCAGTATTTT.

This clonotype was detected only a few times. The rearrangement links TRBV4-2 to TRBJ1-6; D may be TRBD1 (5 bases). The CDR3 has 18 amino acids. In germline, CDR1 is LGHNA, CDR2 YNFKEQ. V was cut by 0 bases and J by 3 bases, with 15 bases left in between. The CDR3 loop reads CASSQDLGRFDYNSPLHF. In DNA form, the CDR3 reads TGTGCCAGCAGCCAAGATCTGGGACGGTTCGACTATAATTCACCCCTCCACTTT.

This clonotype came up a few times. The chain is built from TRBV20-1 and TRBJ2-6; D is perhaps TRBD1 (5 bases). V dropped 5 bases and J dropped 2 bases, with 13 bases sitting between them. The V gene's germline CDR1 is DFQATT and CDR2 SNEGSKA (reference sequence). The CDR3 loop spans 15 amino acids. The CDR3 coding sequence is TGCAGTGCTCCAATTTCAGGGCCTGGGGCCAACGTCCTGACTTTC. Its protein is CSAPISGPGANVLTF.

The V and J genes are TRBV27 and TRBJ1-6; no clear D. The V gene's germline CDR1 is MNHEY and CDR2 SMNVEV (reference sequence). This CDR3 comprises 11 residues. The V end lost 4 bases, the J end lost 13 bases, and 8 bases lay between the germline ends. DNA for the CDR3: TGTGCCAGCAGTTCCCCCGGCCCCCTCCACTTT. Its translation: CASSSPGPLHF.

A few counts support this clonotype. The CDR3 DNA follows: TGTGCCAGCAGCCATAAGGGACTAGATTCGTTCGGGGAGACCCAGTACTTC. Residues: CASSHKGLDSFGETQYF. The genes are TRBV2 and TRBJ2-5, with TRBD2 identical over 8 bases. The J segment lost 5 bases and the V segment lost 6 bases, leaving 17 bases of the junction unmatched. The CDR3 totals 17 residues. Germline V gene sequence: CDR1 SNHLY, CDR2 FYNNEI.

The genes are TRBV15 and TRBJ2-1, with 8 bases fitting TRBD1. This CDR3 comprises 13 residues. V lost 10 bases and J lost 7; bases outside the gene matches: 9. Germline V gene data show CDR1 as LNHNV and CDR2 as YYDKDF (reference sequence). This CDR3 reads CASQTRGLNEQFF. CDR3 DNA: TGTGCCAGCCAAACCAGGGGGCTTAATGAGCAGTTCTTC.